Listed here is a single TCR beta chain. Germline V CDR1 and CDR2: WNHNN, SYGVQD (reference sequence). CDR3 length: 13 amino acids. V gave up 8 bases and J gave up 2 bases, with 10 bases separating them. One Seattle source followed patients from active infection through their disease course. This specimen comes from a study of blood T cell repertoires in COVID-19. Background on the study: COVID-19 samples collected from the United States, Italy and Spain covered acute and convalescent phases. Sources were T cells, B-cell-depleted T cells, or PBMCs; the material itself was cDNA or gDNA.

Authors' data handling: Counts of nucleated cells, estimated from reference gene primer amplification, were obtained. Method: immunoSEQ multiplex PCR; TCRdb's copy keeps in-frame clones and lacks some. V, J and clone size are taken as reported in that table, and D and trimming were inferred from the DNA itself. The sample holds a few hundred thousand clones, approximately 89% seen once. The chain links TRBV10-1 to TRBJ1-3; maybe TRBD1 (6 bases). The specimen was peripheral blood. This receptor was obtained from a woman under 40 with COVID-19, enrolled during active disease. The CDR3 protein is CASSRGPGNTIYF. The CDR3 nucleotides read TGCGCCAGCTCCAGGGGTCCTGGAAACACCATATATTTT.